The 12 T cell receptor beta chains reported below all come from one sample, sequenced in a study of blood T cell repertoires in COVID-19. Profiled with immunoSEQ multiplex PCR; TCRdb holds only in-frame clones, not every one. The sample includes 95,000 to 150,000 clones, around 76% of them seen just once. Sequencing was carried out using peripheral blood. The receptors come from a man in his sixties or seventies with acute or convalescent COVID-19.

The chain has TRBV5-1 and TRBJ1-6, with 7 nucleotides matching TRBD1. Germline CDR1 and CDR2: SGHRS and YFSETQ. After removal of 0 bases from V and 8 bases from J, the junction contained 2 bases not matched to a gene. The CDR3 loop spans 14 amino acids. The CDR3 DNA is TGCGCCAGCAGCTTGGCCCAGGGGGATTCACCCCTCCACTTT. Protein: CASSLAQGDSPLHF.

The rearrangement links TRBV7-9 to TRBJ1-5; 7 bases are a match to TRBD1. From germline, CDR1 is SEHNR and CDR2 FQNEAQ (reference sequence). The CDR3 contains 15 residues. V dropped 5 bases and J dropped 9; count of bases not matched to a gene: 13. The CDR3 coding sequence is TGTGCCAGCAGCACGGAGACAGGGCATAGGGGGCCCCAGCATTTT. This gives the protein CASSTETGHRGPQHF.

The table lists this clone with a few counts. V usage is TRBV2 and J usage is TRBJ2-1; the D gene is possibly TRBD2 (6 bases). Germline-derived CDR1 and CDR2 are SNHLY and FYNNEI. The CDR3 totals 15 residues. The germline V and J ends were trimmed by 3 bases and 1 base, with 10 bases remaining between them. CDR3 nucleotide sequence: TGTGCCAGCAGTGACCGGGACTTATCCTACAATGAGCAGTTCTTC. Protein product: CASSDRDLSYNEQFF.

This sequence joins TRBV4-3 and TRBJ1-6; no reliable D call. Between the trimmed V and J ends, which lost 3 bases and 4 bases, there was a span of 13 bases. The germline CDR1 and CDR2 sequences are LGHNA and YSLEER. The CDR3 is made up of 16 amino acids. The CDR3 loop is CASSHQEGSYNSPLHF. CDR3 nucleotides: TGCGCCAGCAGCCACCAGGAGGGTAGTTATAATTCACCCCTCCACTTT.

The chain combines TRBV19 with TRBJ1-3; unclear D gene. The V end was cut by 3 bases, the J end by 0 bases, with 6 bases between. Germline V gene data show CDR1 as LNHDA and CDR2 as SQIVND (reference sequence). The length of the CDR3 is 14 residues. The CDR3 DNA sequence: TGTGCCAGTAGTATTGACAACTCTGGAAACACCATATATTTT. This encodes CASSIDNSGNTIYF.

The V call is TRBV2, the J call TRBJ1-4; D is uncertain. CDR3 length: 12 residues. With 1 base removed from V and 8 bases from J, the gap between germline ends came to 5 bases. Germline loops: CDR1 SNHLY, CDR2 FYNNEI. The CDR3: CASSEGREKLFF. The CDR3 region has the DNA TGTGCCAGCAGTGAAGGGCGGGAAAAACTGTTTTTT. Filled out from reference TRBV2 and TRBJ1-4, the complete variable domain reads EPEVTQTPSHQVTQMGQEVILRCVPISNHLYFYWYRQILGQKVEFLVSFYNNEISEKSEIFDDQFSVERPDGSNFTLKIRSTKLEDSAMYFCASSEGREKLFFGSGTQLSVL.

The J gene is TRBJ2-7, the V gene TRBV7-6; a possible D gene is TRBD1 (6 bases). Trimming took 2 bases from V and 5 from J, leaving 19 bases between them. Germline V lookup: CDR1 SGHVS, CDR2 FNYEAQ. The CDR3 is made up of 16 amino acids. The CDR3 DNA reads as TGTGCCAGCAGCTTAACGCCCATGTGGGGGCAAAACGAGCAGTACTTC. Protein product: CASSLTPMWGQNEQYF.

The V call is TRBV12-3 or TRBV12-4, the J call TRBJ1-1; 7 nucleotides align to TRBD1. The CDR3 contains 13 residues. The V and J ends lost 5 bases and 5 bases, in that order; junction bases with no gene match: 5. The CDR3 DNA is TGTGCCAGCAGTCTCAGGGGGGTTACTGAAGCTTTCTTT. Amino acid sequence: CASSLRGVTEAFF.

The V call is TRBV29-1, the J call TRBJ2-1, with a weak D call TRBD2 (5 bases). Germline V gene data show CDR1 as SQVTM and CDR2 as ANQGSEA. V was clipped by 6 bases and J by 4 bases, with 7 bases between them. The CDR3 is 11 residues long. The CDR3 sequence: CSVTRYNEQFF. CDR3 nucleotides: TGCAGCGTCACTAGATACAATGAGCAGTTCTTC.

The chain has TRBV7-9 and TRBJ1-1; 12 nucleotides align to TRBD1. Looked up from germline, CDR1 is SEHNR and CDR2 is FQNEAQ (reference sequence). The CDR3 sequence is 16 residues long. V lost 5 bases, J lost 0 bases, and 4 bases stayed unmatched. CDR3 coding DNA: TGTGCCAGCAGCCCCGGGACAGGGGGCATGAACACTGAAGCTTTCTTT. Its translation: CASSPGTGGMNTEAFF.

The table lists this clone with a few counts. The V call is TRBV4-1, the J call TRBJ2-5; D gene unclear. Trimming took off 0 bases at V and 4 bases at J, with 15 bases between the two ends. The germline CDR1 and CDR2 sequences are MGHRA and YSYEKL. There are 16 residues in the CDR3. This chain's CDR3 is CASSQDLWLVAETQYF. Here the CDR3 DNA reads TGCGCCAGCAGCCAAGATCTTTGGTTGGTGGCAGAGACCCAGTACTTC.

The CDR3 DNA reads TGCGCCAGCAGCCCGTTGGGCGGGGGGGCCCACAATGAGCAGTTCTTC. Protein sequence: CASSPLGGGAHNEQFF. The chain is built from TRBV5-1 and TRBJ2-1; 9 bases line up with TRBD2. CDR1 is SGHRS, CDR2 YFSETQ, per germline. J lost 5 bases, V lost 4 bases, and 10 bases had no gene match. This CDR3 spans 16 amino acids.